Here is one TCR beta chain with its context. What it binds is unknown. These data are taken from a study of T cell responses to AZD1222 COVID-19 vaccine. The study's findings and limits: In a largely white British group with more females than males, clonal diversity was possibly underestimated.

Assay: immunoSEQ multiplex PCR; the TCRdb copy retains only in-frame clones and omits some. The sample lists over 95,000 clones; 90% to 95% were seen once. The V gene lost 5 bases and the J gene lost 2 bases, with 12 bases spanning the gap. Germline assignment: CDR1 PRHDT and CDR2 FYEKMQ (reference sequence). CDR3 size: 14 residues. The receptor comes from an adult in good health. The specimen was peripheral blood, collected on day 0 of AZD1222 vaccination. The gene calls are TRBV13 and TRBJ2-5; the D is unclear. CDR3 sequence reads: CASSVQQIQETQYF. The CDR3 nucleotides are TGTGCCAGCAGCGTACAGCAAATACAAGAGACCCAGTACTTC.